The rows below give T cell receptor beta chains drawn from one sample of a study of cytomegalovirus exposure and HLA in healthy donors. Here immunoSEQ multiplex PCR was the method, and the copy in TCRdb shows in-frame clones only, minus some. This sample has roughly 150,000 clones; 80% to 90% occur once, and the top ten carry approximately 5%. Sequencing input: PBMCs. Receptor source: a woman in her thirties in good health and CMV-seronegative. Each CDR3 is given with its conserved first and last residue. D genes are given only for firm matches. For some rows the clone size is stated as once, few or many, or as a class when expanded; others skip it.

V gene	J gene	D gene	clone size	CDR3 DNA	CDR3 protein
TRBV7-6	TRBJ1-5	NA	NA	TGTGCCAGCAGCTTAGCGGGGAGGGGGAATCAGCCCCAGCATTTT	CASSLAGRGNQPQHF
TRBV9	TRBJ2-7	NA	NA	TGTGCCAGCAGCGTAGATCTGAACTCCTACGAGCAGTACTTC	CASSVDLNSYEQYF
TRBV4-2	TRBJ2-2	NA	NA	TGTGCCAGCAGCCAAGATTTAGGACTATACACCGGGGAGCTGTTTTTT	CASSQDLGLYTGELFF
TRBV20-1	TRBJ1-1	NA	NA	TGCAGTGCTAGAGATGGCATTGAAGCTTTCTTT	CSARDGIEAFF
TRBV5-1	TRBJ1-4	NA	NA	TGCGCCAGCAGCCGGGCCCTACTCGGTAATGAAAAACTGTTTTTT	CASSRALLGNEKLFF
TRBV29-1	TRBJ2-7	TRBD2	NA	TGCAGCGTTGAGGTTAGCGGGAGGTACGAGCAGTACTTC	CSVEVSGRYEQYF
TRBV5-1	TRBJ1-3	NA	NA	TGCGCCAGCAGCCTGGACAGCTCTGGAAACACCATATATTTT	CASSLDSSGNTIYF
TRBV5-1	TRBJ2-5	NA	NA	TGCGCCAGCAGCGCTTCCGGGACCCCTGGCAAAGAGACCCAGTACTTC	CASSASGTPGKETQYF
TRBV27	TRBJ1-1	NA	NA	TGTGCCAGCAGCGAAATCACGGCTATGAACACTGAAGCTTTCTTT	CASSEITAMNTEAFF
TRBV5-1	TRBJ1-1	TRBD1	NA	TGCGCCAGCAGCTTGACCTCGACAGGGGCGAACACTGAAGCTTTCTTT	CASSLTSTGANTEAFF
TRBV27	TRBJ2-1	NA	NA	TGTGCCAGCAGTTGGACAGTCGGTGAGCAGTTCTTC	CASSWTVGEQFF
TRBV25-1	TRBJ2-2	NA	NA	TGTGCCAGCAGTGAAGGCACCGGGGAGCTGTTTTTT	CASSEGTGELFF
TRBV5-6	TRBJ1-1	NA	NA	TGTGCCAGCAGCCCGGCCCACTACAGAACTGAAGCTTTCTTT	CASSPAHYRTEAFF
TRBV5-1	TRBJ1-5	NA	NA	TGCGCCAGCAGGGAGGAGGCCTTCAATCAGCCCCAGCATTTT	CASREEAFNQPQHF
TRBV5-1	TRBJ2-5	NA	NA	TGCGCCAGCAGCCGGTACCGTAGCGGTCAAGAGACCCAGTACTTC	CASSRYRSGQETQYF
TRBV7-9	TRBJ1-5	NA	NA	TGTGCCAGCAGCTTACTGGATCAGCCCCAGCATTTT	CASSLLDQPQHF
TRBV5-1	TRBJ1-1	TRBD1	NA	TGCGCCAGCAGCTCCGGGACAGTCGAAGCTTTCTTT	CASSSGTVEAFF
TRBV7-2	TRBJ1-4	NA	NA	TGTGCCAGCAGCTTAGATAACACGATCGGCAGTGTGTTTTTT	CASSLDNTIGSVFF
TRBV5-1	TRBJ2-1	NA	NA	TGCGCCAGCAGCCCGGTTATATCATCGGCGGGCAATGAGCAGTTCTTC	CASSPVISSAGNEQFF
TRBV5-6	TRBJ2-7	NA	once	TGTGCCAGCAGCTTATCGGATTACGAGCAGTACTTC	CASSLSDYEQYF
TRBV27	TRBJ1-1	NA	NA	TGTGCCAGCAGTTTGAGGACTGGAGGCCCGGAAGCTTTCTTT	CASSLRTGGPEAFF
TRBV19	TRBJ2-2	NA	many	TGTGCCTGGGGGGTTTTTACCGGGGAGCTGTTTTTT	CAWGVFTGELFF
TRBV6-5	TRBJ1-2	NA	NA	TGTGCCAGCAGTAACCAGGGGTACGGCTACACCTTC	CASSNQGYGYTF
TRBV27	TRBJ2-1	NA	NA	TGTGCCAGCAGTTTGGTCGACAGCAATGAGCAGTTCTTC	CASSLVDSNEQFF
TRBV27	TRBJ2-7	NA	few	TGTGCCAGCAGTGGACGGTCAGGGACATACGAGCAGTACTTC	CASSGRSGTYEQYF
TRBV9	TRBJ2-1	TRBD2	NA	TGTGCCAGCAGAGTCGGACTAGCGGACAATGAGCAGTTCTTC	CASRVGLADNEQFF
TRBV7-2	TRBJ2-7	NA	NA	TGTGCCAGCAGCTTTTTTCGGACAGAGGGGGAGCAGTACTTC	CASSFFRTEGEQYF
TRBV6-1	TRBJ2-7	NA	NA	TGTGCCAGCAGTGAACTGACAGGTGGGCAGTACTTC	CASSELTGGQYF
TRBV25-1	TRBJ2-1	TRBD2	few	TGTGCCAGCAGCTTCGGGCTAGCGGGAGGGTGGAATGAGCAGTTCTTC	CASSFGLAGGWNEQFF
TRBV5-6	TRBJ2-5	NA	NA	TGTGCCAGCAGCTTGGTCCCCGGACGGGAGACCCAGTACTTC	CASSLVPGRETQYF
TRBV6-1	TRBJ2-2	NA	NA	TGTGCCAGCAGTGAGATGAACACCGGGGAGCTGTTTTTT	CASSEMNTGELFF
TRBV19	TRBJ2-5	TRBD1	NA	TGTGCCAGTATGAAGACAGGGGTTGAGCCGGAGACCCAGTACTTC	CASMKTGVEPETQYF
TRBV19	TRBJ2-1	TRBD1	NA	TGTGCCAGTAGCCCGATTGACAGGGGTGCTTACAATGAGCAGTTCTTC	CASSPIDRGAYNEQFF
TRBV11-2	TRBJ2-7	TRBD2	NA	TGTGCCAGCGAAGTCTCTAGCGGGGGGTTCTCCTACGAGCAGTACTTC	CASEVSSGGFSYEQYF
TRBV19	TRBJ2-2	NA	NA	TGTGCCAGTAGTAATCCATGGCTAGCGAACACCGGGGAGCTGTTTTTT	CASSNPWLANTGELFF
TRBV5-4	TRBJ2-3	TRBD2	NA	TGTGCCAGCAGCTTGGGCGGTCGCGGGGGGGCGGTAGATACGCAGTATTTT	CASSLGGRGGAVDTQYF
TRBV6-5	TRBJ2-1	NA	NA	TGTGCCAGCAGTGCTGCGGAGTACAATGAGCAGTTCTTC	CASSAAEYNEQFF
TRBV7-8	TRBJ2-2	TRBD1	NA	TGTGCCAGCAGCGACCGGGACAGGGATACCGGGGAGCTGTTTTTT	CASSDRDRDTGELFF
TRBV7-8	TRBJ1-1	NA	NA	TGTGCCAGCAGCTTAAAAAAGGGGACGATCAACACTGAAGCTTTCTTT	CASSLKKGTINTEAFF
TRBV18	TRBJ2-7	NA	NA	TGTGCCAGCTCACCAGAACAGGGTGACGTACTCGAGCAGTACTTC	CASSPEQGDVLEQYF
TRBV4-2	TRBJ2-3	TRBD1	NA	TGTGCCAGCAGCCCTCATGGACAGGGAGCGGACGCAGATACGCAGTATTTT	CASSPHGQGADADTQYF
TRBV11-1	TRBJ2-1	TRBD2	NA	TGTGCCAGCAGCGTGCTAGCGGGAGGGGGGGACTACAATGAGCAGTTCTTC	CASSVLAGGGDYNEQFF
TRBV7-9	TRBJ2-2	NA	NA	TGTGCCAGCAGCTTTTCGGGACGTGGGGCCGGGGAGCTGTTTTTT	CASSFSGRGAGELFF
TRBV28	TRBJ2-7	NA	NA	TGTGCCAGCAGTGACATAGGGACCTCCCCTGACGAGCAGTACTTC	CASSDIGTSPDEQYF
TRBV27	TRBJ2-1	NA	NA	TGTGCCAGCAGCCAATCAGAGAACTATGAGCAGTTCTTC	CASSQSENYEQFF
TRBV25-1	TRBJ2-3	NA	NA	TGTGCCAGCAGTGGTCCCGGGCGAAGCACAGATACGCAGTATTTT	CASSGPGRSTDTQYF
TRBV7-9	TRBJ2-7	TRBD1	once	TGTGCCAGCAGCGCCCGGGACAGGGGCCCCGAGCAGTACTTC	CASSARDRGPEQYF
TRBV6-5	TRBJ1-1	NA	NA	TGTGCCAGCAGTTACTCAGGGGGAAGGGCTGAAGCTTTCTTT	CASSYSGGRAEAFF
TRBV6-1	TRBJ1-1	NA	few	TGTGCCAGCAGTGATCAGGGTCGGGGCACTGAAGCTTTCTTT	CASSDQGRGTEAFF
TRBV2	TRBJ2-2	NA	NA	TGTGCCAGCAGTGTTGTTGGCGGGGAGCTGTTTTTT	CASSVVGGELFF
TRBV18	TRBJ1-2	NA	NA	TGTGCCAGCTCACCGAAAAGGGCGGAAGGCTACACCTTC	CASSPKRAEGYTF
TRBV29-1	TRBJ1-1	TRBD1	NA	TGCAGCGGGGGGGACAGGGGCGCTGAAGCTTTCTTT	CSGGDRGAEAFF
TRBV27	TRBJ2-7	NA	NA	TGTGCCAGCAGTTACGGGGGGCCAGCCTACGAGCAGTACTTC	CASSYGGPAYEQYF
TRBV7-9	TRBJ2-3	NA	NA	TGTGCCAGCAGCTTTTTGTCGGGGCCCAACTTATTAGATACGCAGTATTTT	CASSFLSGPNLLDTQYF
TRBV9	TRBJ2-1	TRBD2	NA	TGTGCCAGCAGCCCAATAGCGGGAACGGAGTACAATGAGCAGTTCTTC	CASSPIAGTEYNEQFF
TRBV4-2	TRBJ2-7	TRBD1	once	TGTGCCAGCAGCCAAGATAGGGGGCTTGGCGAGCAGTACTTC	CASSQDRGLGEQYF
TRBV6-5	TRBJ1-6	NA	few	TGTGCCAGCAGGAGGAGCTCCTATAATTCACCCCTCCACTTT	CASRRSSYNSPLHF
TRBV27	TRBJ2-7	TRBD2	NA	TGTGCCAGCAGTGACCTAGCGGGAGTCCACGAGCAGTACTTC	CASSDLAGVHEQYF
TRBV19	TRBJ2-3	TRBD1	NA	TGTGCCAGTAGTAGCGACAGGGAGCGCACAGATACGCAGTATTTT	CASSSDRERTDTQYF